The 25 T cell receptor beta chains below come from one sample, sequenced in a study of T cell responses to AZD1222 COVID-19 vaccine. Profiling relied on immunoSEQ multiplex PCR, and the TCRdb table lists in-frame clones only, not all of them. This table holds about 140,000 clones, 89% found once. This material consisted of peripheral blood, taken on day 0 of AZD1222 vaccination. These receptors were collected from an adult in good health.

The rearrangement uses TRBV28 and TRBJ1-5; D may be TRBD1 (5 bases). Deletions cut 5 bases from V and 9 bases from J, with 11 bases between. CDR1 is MDHEN and CDR2 is SYDVKM in the germline V gene. The CDR3 runs 12 residues. This CDR3 is CASSPPGMPQHF. The CDR3 bases are TGTGCCAGCAGTCCACCAGGGATGCCCCAGCATTTT.

CDR3 in amino acids: CASSLAAHSKGSRETQYF. The CDR3 coding sequence is TGTGCCAGCAGCTTAGCCGCGCATTCAAAGGGGTCGCGGGAGACCCAGTACTTC. The V call is TRBV7-8, the J call TRBJ2-5; possible D gene TRBD1, 5 bases. This CDR3 is 18 amino acids long. The germline V and J ends were trimmed by 0 bases and 5 bases, with 22 bases remaining between them. The germline V gene has CDR1 SGHVS and CDR2 FQNEAQ.

The chain carries TRBV6-2 or TRBV6-3 and TRBJ1-1; TRBD1 is a possible D gene (5 bases). The germline CDR1 and CDR2 sequences are MNHEY and SVGEGT. This CDR3 has 12 residues. The V end was cut by 5 bases, the J end by 6 bases, with 10 bases between. The CDR3 DNA sequence: TGTGCCAGCAGTCGTCAGGGTCCTGAAGCTTTCTTT. Translating it yields CASSRQGPEAFF.

This clone was seen a handful of times. The chain's CDR3 is CASRPGTEAFF. The CDR3 DNA is TGTGCCAGCAGGCCTGGGACCGAAGCTTTCTTT. This sequence joins TRBV7-9 and TRBJ1-1, with D perhaps matching TRBD1 (5 bases). The germline V gene has CDR1 SEHNR and CDR2 FQNEAQ (reference sequence). The CDR3 loop spans 11 amino acids. The V and J ends lost 6 bases and 8 bases respectively, with 10 bases between them.

The rearrangement links TRBV6-4 to TRBJ2-5; TRBD2 matches 14 bases. With 10 bases clipped from V and 5 bases from J, the junction kept 9 bases outside the gene matches. The germline gives CDR1 MRHNA, CDR2 SNTAGT. The length of the CDR3 is 15 residues. CDR3 amino acids: CATPGLAGVGETQYF. The DNA of the CDR3 is TGTGCCACACCGGGACTAGCGGGAGTGGGGGAGACCCAGTACTTC.

The chain links TRBV9 to TRBJ1-2; 7 bases agree with TRBD1. V lost 2 bases, J lost 3 bases, and 7 bases stayed unmatched. The CDR3 spans 15 residues. Looked up from germline, CDR1 is SGDLS and CDR2 is YYNGEE. The CDR3 loop is CASSVGTDWHYGYTF. CDR3 nucleotide sequence: TGTGCCAGCAGCGTGGGGACAGATTGGCACTATGGCTACACCTTC.

Only one count was recorded for this clone. The chain links TRBV5-1 to TRBJ1-3; D remains ambiguous. In germline, CDR1 is SGHRS, CDR2 YFSETQ. The germline V and J ends were trimmed by 3 bases and 0 bases, with 13 bases remaining between them. CDR3 size: 16 residues. CDR3 bases: TGCGCCAGCAGCTCCGACCCTAGAAGCTCTGGAAACACCATATATTTT. Protein sequence: CASSSDPRSSGNTIYF.

This chain connects TRBV7-2 to TRBJ1-4, with a possible D match to TRBD1 (5 bases). Germline CDR1 is SGHTA and CDR2 is FQGNSA. This CDR3 has 14 residues. Trimming pared 4 bases from V and 6 bases from J, leaving 12 bases between. CDR3 DNA sequence: TGTGCCAGCAGCTCAGGCAGGGTCGATGAAAAACTGTTTTTT. This encodes CASSSGRVDEKLFF.

This clone was found once. The V call is TRBV3-1 (or the pseudogene TRBV3-2), the J call TRBJ2-1; 10 bases fit TRBD2. The germline V gene encodes CDR1 LGHDT and CDR2 YNNKEL (reference sequence). This CDR3 has 16 residues. With V trimmed by 4 bases and J by 9 bases, 12 bases remained unmatched. The CDR3 is CASSPRASGRVSEQFF. In DNA form, the CDR3 reads TGTGCCAGCAGCCCCCGGGCTAGCGGGAGAGTTAGTGAGCAGTTCTTC.

V and J are TRBV27 and TRBJ1-1; D uncertain. Per the germline V gene, CDR1 is MNHEY and CDR2 is SMNVEV (reference sequence). The ends were cut back, 3 bases at V and 2 bases at J, with 7 bases in the middle. CDR3 length equals 13 residues. In DNA form, the CDR3 reads TGTGCCAGCAGTTTGGGGAGAAACACTGAAGCTTTCTTT. Residues: CASSLGRNTEAFF.

The chain employs TRBV27 and TRBJ1-1; no firm D call. Germline V CDR1 and CDR2: MNHEY, SMNVEV (reference sequence). This CDR3 comprises 13 residues. The ends were cut back, 6 bases at V and 1 base at J, with 9 bases in the middle. CDR3 in DNA: TGTGCCAGCAGGGCCGGGCGGAACACTGAAGCTTTCTTT. Amino acids: CASRAGRNTEAFF.

The rearrangement joins TRBV4-1 to TRBJ2-3, with 8 bases matching TRBD2. V lost 0 bases, J lost 3 bases, and 5 bases stayed unmatched. Germline assignment: CDR1 MGHRA and CDR2 YSYEKL. CDR3 length: 16 residues. The CDR3 DNA reads as TGCGCCAGCAGCCAAGAGCCGGGACTAGGTACAGATACGCAGTATTTT. Encoded protein: CASSQEPGLGTDTQYF.

The CDR3: CASSILKVTSGSFEGTDTQYF. The CDR3 DNA reads as TGTGCCAGCAGCATTTTGAAGGTTACTAGCGGGAGTTTTGAGGGGACAGATACGCAGTATTTT. V and J are TRBV28 and TRBJ2-3; 11 bases are a match to TRBD2. CDR3 length: 21 residues. V was clipped by 6 bases and J by 3 bases; unmatched bases: 23. Germline-derived CDR1 and CDR2 are MDHEN and SYDVKM.

The chain couples TRBV12-3 or TRBV12-4 to TRBJ1-2; 7 bases are a match to TRBD1. The V gene end was trimmed by 3 bases and the J gene end by 7 bases; junction bases not matched to a gene: 5. The CDR3 contains 13 residues. CDR3 region: CASSLTGYGGYTF. Written as DNA, the CDR3 is TGTGCCAGCAGTTTGACAGGGTACGGTGGCTACACCTTC.

The genes are TRBV6-6 and TRBJ1-4, with no clear D. V gave up 4 bases and J gave up 8 bases, with 14 bases separating them. The CDR3 is 14 residues long. Germline lookup yields CDR1 MNHNY and CDR2 SVGAGI (reference sequence). This chain's CDR3 is CASSWGIRREKLFF. In DNA form, the CDR3 reads TGTGCCAGCAGTTGGGGAATCCGGAGGGAAAAACTGTTTTTT.

This rearrangement joins TRBV6-5 to TRBJ2-3; 7 bases are shared with TRBD2. V lost 5 bases and J lost 4; bases outside the gene matches: 3. The CDR3 spans 13 residues. Germline V CDR1 and CDR2: MNHEY, SVGAGI. DNA for the CDR3: TGTGCCAGCAGTAGCGGGGTCCCAGATACGCAGTATTTT. Encoded protein: CASSSGVPDTQYF.

This chain joins TRBV9 and TRBJ2-3, with D possibly being TRBD2 (5 bases). V was trimmed by 0 bases and J by 6 bases, leaving 11 bases between them. This CDR3 is built from 14 residues. Germline V lookup: CDR1 SGDLS, CDR2 YYNGEE. CDR3 bases: TGTGCCAGCAGCGTAGCCGGGAAATGGGATACGCAGTATTTT. Amino acids: CASSVAGKWDTQYF. Using reference TRBV9 and TRBJ2-3 for the parts outside the CDR3, the full variable domain is DSGVTQTPKHLITATGQRVTLRCSPRSGDLSVYWYQQSLDQGLQFLIQYYNGEERAKGNILERFSAQQFPDLHSELNLSSLELGDSALYFCASSVAGKWDTQYFGPGTRLTVL.

The rearrangement uses TRBV28 and TRBJ2-1, with 14 positions matching TRBD2. After removal of 5 bases from V and 3 bases from J, the junction contained 9 bases not matched to a gene. The length of the CDR3 is 18 residues. Germline V gene data show CDR1 as MDHEN and CDR2 as SYDVKM. The CDR3 region is CASSTGTSGSVGYNEQFF. CDR3 nucleotides: TGTGCCAGCAGTACCGGGACTAGCGGGAGTGTTGGCTACAATGAGCAGTTCTTC.

The chain couples TRBV3-1 (or the pseudogene TRBV3-2) to TRBJ1-2; 7 nucleotides match TRBD1. Looked up from germline, CDR1 is LGHDT and CDR2 is YNNKEL (reference sequence). The CDR3 runs 15 residues. V trimming: 2 bases; J trimming: 7 bases; junction bases outside the gene matches: 10. The CDR3 is CASSQNAGGWAGYTF. CDR3 in DNA: TGTGCCAGCAGCCAAAACGCAGGGGGGTGGGCTGGCTACACCTTC.

V is TRBV5-4 and J is TRBJ1-6; TRBD1 might be the D (6 bases). The CDR3 has 14 amino acids. Per germline, CDR1 SGHNT and CDR2 YYREEE (reference sequence). The ends were cut back, 5 bases at V and 6 bases at J, with 12 bases in the middle. The CDR3 loop reads CASRIRDTNSPLHF. CDR3 in DNA: TGTGCCAGCAGGATCCGGGACACTAATTCACCCCTCCACTTT.

In regard to this clone: One end of the junction varies from germline; a read error may be responsible. The chain joins TRBV6-2 or TRBV6-3 to TRBJ2-2; D gene unclear. The CDR3 spans 13 residues. Germline CDR1 is MNHEY and CDR2 is SVGEGT. CDR3 loop: CASSYSFTGELFF. Here the CDR3 DNA reads TGTGCCAGCAGCTACTCCTTCACCGGGGAGCTGTTTTTT.

This sequence joins TRBV4-2 and TRBJ1-4; D ambiguous. CDR1 is LGHNA and CDR2 is YNFKEQ in the germline V gene. CDR3 length: 15 amino acids. The ends were cut back, 6 bases at V and 6 bases at J, with 17 bases in the middle. For the CDR3, the DNA is TGTGCCAGCAGACCTACTTCGGGGAGAGATGAAAAACTGTTTTTT. Amino acids: CASRPTSGRDEKLFF.

The V and J genes are TRBV25-1 and TRBJ1-6; 9 positions match TRBD1. After removal of 8 bases from V and 13 bases from J, the junction contained 15 bases not matched to a gene. The CDR3 runs 15 residues. Germline values: CDR1 MGHDK, CDR2 SYGVNS. The CDR3 sequence is CASSPGQGFNPPLHF. In DNA, the CDR3 is TGTGCCAGCTCTCCGGGACAGGGATTCAATCCTCCCCTCCACTTT. Drawing the rest from reference TRBV25-1 and TRBJ1-6, the complete variable domain is EADIYQTPRYLVIGTGKKITLECSQTMGHDKMYWYQQDPGMELHLIHYSYGVNSTEKGDLSSESTVSRIRTEHFPLTLESARPSHTSQYLCASSPGQGFNPPLHFGNGTRLTVT.

This clone was picked up a small number of times. V and J are TRBV5-5 and TRBJ2-4; D possibly corresponds to TRBD1 (5 bases). Germline loops: CDR1 SGHKS, CDR2 YYEKEE (reference sequence). Trimming stripped 2 bases from V and 3 bases from J, with 12 bases between. The CDR3 runs 15 residues. The CDR3 spells CASSFRQTGKNIQYF. CDR3 DNA: TGTGCCAGCAGCTTTCGACAGACGGGCAAAAACATTCAGTACTTC.

This clone has a count of ten or more. The rearrangement links TRBV19 to TRBJ1-5; the D gene is possibly TRBD1 (6 bases). V lost 7 bases to trimming and J lost 4 bases, with 11 bases between them. CDR3 length equals 13 residues. Germline assignment: CDR1 LNHDA and CDR2 SQIVND (reference sequence). CDR3 sequence: CASTGQLNQPQHF. The CDR3 region has the DNA TGTGCCAGTACCGGACAGTTAAATCAGCCCCAGCATTTT.